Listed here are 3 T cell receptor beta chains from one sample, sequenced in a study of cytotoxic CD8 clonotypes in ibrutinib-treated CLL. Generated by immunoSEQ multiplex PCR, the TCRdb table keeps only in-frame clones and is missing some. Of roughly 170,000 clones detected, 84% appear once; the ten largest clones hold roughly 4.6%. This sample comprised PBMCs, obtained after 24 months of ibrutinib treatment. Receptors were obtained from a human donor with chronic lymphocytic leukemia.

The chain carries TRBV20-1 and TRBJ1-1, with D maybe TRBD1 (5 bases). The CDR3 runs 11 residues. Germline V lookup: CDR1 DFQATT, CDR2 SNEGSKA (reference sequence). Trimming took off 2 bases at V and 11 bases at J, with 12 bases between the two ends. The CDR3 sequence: CSARSAGLAFF. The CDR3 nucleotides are TGCAGTGCTAGATCGGCGGGACTGGCTTTCTTT.

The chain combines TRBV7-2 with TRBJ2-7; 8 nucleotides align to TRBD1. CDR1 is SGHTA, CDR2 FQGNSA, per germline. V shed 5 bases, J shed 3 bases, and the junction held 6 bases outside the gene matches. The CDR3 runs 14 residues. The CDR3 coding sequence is TGTGCCAGCAGCACCCAACAGGGGGGCTACGAGCAGTACTTC. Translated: CASSTQQGGYEQYF.

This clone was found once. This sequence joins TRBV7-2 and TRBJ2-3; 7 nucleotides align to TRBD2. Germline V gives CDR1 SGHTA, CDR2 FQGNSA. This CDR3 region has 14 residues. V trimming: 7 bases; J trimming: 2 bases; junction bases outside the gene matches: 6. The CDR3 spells CASKRGLNTDTQYF. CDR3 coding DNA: TGTGCCAGCAAAAGGGGACTAAACACAGATACGCAGTATTTT. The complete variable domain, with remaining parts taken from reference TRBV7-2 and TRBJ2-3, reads GAGVSQSPSNKVTEKGKDVELRCDPISGHTALYWYRQSLGQGLEFLIYFQGNSAPDKSGLPSDRFSAERTGGSVSTLTIQRTQQEDSAVYLCASKRGLNTDTQYFGPGTRLTVL.